This T cell receptor (beta chain) was recorded in a study of T cell responses to AZD1222 COVID-19 vaccine. Notes on the study in general: Just six AZD1222 recipients were seropositive at baseline. Breadth and depth of Spike-specific TCRs rose after two AZD1222 doses. Unmutated variant regions reportedly attract nearly half of all spike-specific TCRs.

Libraries were prepared by immunoSEQ multiplex PCR; TCRdb keeps only in-frame clonotypes and omits some of them. The sample consists of 100,000 or so clones, around 96% of them appearing once. The CDR3 contains 15 residues. Per germline, CDR1 SGHVS and CDR2 FQNEAQ. Trimming shortened V by 5 bases and J by 2 bases, and 13 bases separated the two germline ends. As for this clone: Its antigen is unknown.

V and J are TRBV7-8 and TRBJ2-1; D is ambiguous. The sequences come from peripheral blood, collected on day 0 of AZD1222 vaccination. This receptor was identified in an adult in good health. The CDR3 reads CASSPAELTYNEQFF. In nucleotides, the CDR3 is TGTGCCAGCAGCCCCGCGGAACTTACCTACAATGAGCAGTTCTTC.